These T cell receptor beta chains were read from a single sample in a study of blood T cell repertoires in COVID-19. Using immunoSEQ multiplex PCR, the repertoire was profiled, and TCRdb retains in-frame clones only, with some absent. The sample shows roughly 90,000 clones, roughly 84% of them seen only once. The specimen was peripheral blood. The receptors come from a woman aged 80 or over with active or convalescent COVID-19. CDR3s leave out the opening cysteine and the closing phenylalanine or tryptophan.

TRBV28	13	TRBJ1-3	ASTEAGITGNTIY
TRBV5-1	15	TRBJ2-3	ASSYLTGWTSTDTQY
TRBV28	11	TRBJ1-5	ASENPGNQPQH
TRBV6-5	14	TRBJ1-6	ASSYEGGSYNSPLH
TRBV6-5	13	TRBJ1-5	ASTLAQGSNQPQH
TRBV25-1	14	TRBJ2-5	ASSEYETGGRKTQY
TRBV6-1	12	TRBJ1-3	ASSEAVPGNTIY
TRBV27	15	TRBJ2-2	ASSLNPSGGYTGELF
TRBV19	10	TRBJ2-5	ASSEGGETQY
TRBV19	13	TRBJ1-5	ATGIRTGGNQPQH
TRBV6-5	13	TRBJ2-1	ASTQGGQGFDEQF
TRBV3-1/TRBV3-2	13	TRBJ2-1	ASSLEDRGPNEQF
TRBV6-6	13	TRBJ2-3	ASSNIRDYADTQY
TRBV29-1	10	TRBJ2-5	SVERHQETQY
TRBV19	12	TRBJ2-3	ASSDRTSTDTQY
TRBV9	14	TRBJ1-3	ASSSPAGALGNTIY
TRBV9	16	TRBJ1-5	ASSPDPGTAVINQPQH
TRBV7-8	13	TRBJ2-4	ASSPNLLAKNIQY
TRBV3-1/TRBV3-2	11	TRBJ2-1	ASSQDTGLPKF